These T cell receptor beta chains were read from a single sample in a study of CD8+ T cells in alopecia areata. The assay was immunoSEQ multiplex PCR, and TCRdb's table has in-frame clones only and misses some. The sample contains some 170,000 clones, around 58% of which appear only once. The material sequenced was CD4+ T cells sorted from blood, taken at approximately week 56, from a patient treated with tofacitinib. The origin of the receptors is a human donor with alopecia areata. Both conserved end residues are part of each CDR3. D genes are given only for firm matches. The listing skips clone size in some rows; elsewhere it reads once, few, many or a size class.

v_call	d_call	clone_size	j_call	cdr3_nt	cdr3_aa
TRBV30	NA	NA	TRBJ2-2	TGTGCCTGGAGGGCCCGGCTATTCGGGGAGCTGTTTTTT	CAWRARLFGELFF
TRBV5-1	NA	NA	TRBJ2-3	TGCGCCAGCAGCTGGGGTGGCGGGGACGATACGCAGTATTTT	CASSWGGGDDTQYF
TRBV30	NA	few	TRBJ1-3	TGTGCCTGGAGTGTTGGGGAGGGAAACACCATATATTTT	CAWSVGEGNTIYF
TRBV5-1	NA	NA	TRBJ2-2	TGCGCCAGCAGCTTGTCAGGGCGGAGGAACACCGGGGAGCTGTTTTTT	CASSLSGRRNTGELFF
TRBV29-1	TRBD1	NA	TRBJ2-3	TGCAGCGTTGAGGGACAGGTCACAGATACGCAGTATTTT	CSVEGQVTDTQYF
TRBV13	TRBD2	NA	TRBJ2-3	TGTGCCAGCAGCAAGAGCGGGGGTGCGACAGATACGCAGTATTTT	CASSKSGGATDTQYF
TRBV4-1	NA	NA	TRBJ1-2	TGCGCCAGCAGCCAAGACAGGCCGGGTTCGGGCTATGGCTACACCTTC	CASSQDRPGSGYGYTF
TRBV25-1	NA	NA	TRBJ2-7	TGTGCCAGCAACAGGGCGCTGGGCGAGCAGTACTTC	CASNRALGEQYF
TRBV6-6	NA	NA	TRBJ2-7	TGTGCCAGCAGTCAGAATTGGGGGGTCAAGCAGTACTTC	CASSQNWGVKQYF
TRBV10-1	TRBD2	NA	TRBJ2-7	TGCGCCAGCAGGGGGACTAGCGGCAACTACGAGCAGTACTTC	CASRGTSGNYEQYF
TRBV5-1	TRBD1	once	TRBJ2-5	TGCGCCAGCAGAGCCACCGGGACAGGGACAGAGACCCAGTACTTC	CASRATGTGTETQYF
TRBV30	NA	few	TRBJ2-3	TGTGCCTGGAGCATACAGGGAACTAGCACAGATACGCAGTATTTT	CAWSIQGTSTDTQYF
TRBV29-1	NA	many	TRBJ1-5	TGCAGCGTTGGTGCGGGAAACAATCAGCCCCAGCATTTT	CSVGAGNNQPQHF
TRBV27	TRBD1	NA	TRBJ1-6	TGTGCCAGCAGTCCCCGGACAGGGCGTATGGCGCCCCTCCACTTT	CASSPRTGRMAPLHF
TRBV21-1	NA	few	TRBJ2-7	TGTGCCAGCAGCAATGGGACCCCACCCCGTTACGAGCAGTACTTC	CASSNGTPPRYEQYF
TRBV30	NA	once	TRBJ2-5	TGTGCCTGGAGTTTACCAACGGGGGCCCAAGAGACCCAGTACTTC	CAWSLPTGAQETQYF
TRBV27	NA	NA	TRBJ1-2	TGTGCCAGCAGTTTAAGGGGTTGGGGTGACGGCTACACCTTC	CASSLRGWGDGYTF
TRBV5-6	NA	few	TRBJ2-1	TGTGCCAGCAGCTCGAAGCCGAGACTTGACAATGAGCAGTTCTTC	CASSSKPRLDNEQFF
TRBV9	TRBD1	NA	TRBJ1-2	TGTGCCAGCAGCCGTGACAGGATCCCAGGGGGCTATGGCTACACCTTC	CASSRDRIPGGYGYTF
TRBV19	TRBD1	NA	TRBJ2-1	TGTGCCAGTAGTATTTCCCTCATGGACAGGGTCTACAATGAGCAGTTCTTC	CASSISLMDRVYNEQFF
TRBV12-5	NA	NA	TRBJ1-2	TGTGCTAGTAGCTCTGGCTATGGCTACACCTTC	CASSSGYGYTF
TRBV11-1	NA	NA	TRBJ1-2	TGTGCCAGCAGCTTAGCTGGGGAGGTCTATGGCTACACCTTC	CASSLAGEVYGYTF
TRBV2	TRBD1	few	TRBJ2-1	TGTGCCAGCAGTACAGGGGGTAGACAGTTCTTC	CASSTGGRQFF
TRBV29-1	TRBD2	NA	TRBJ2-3	TGCAGCGTCGGACTAGCGGGCCACACAGATACGCAGTATTTT	CSVGLAGHTDTQYF
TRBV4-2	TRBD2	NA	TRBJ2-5	TGTGCCAGCAGCGAAACTAGCGGACGAGAAAAGACCCAGTACTTC	CASSETSGREKTQYF
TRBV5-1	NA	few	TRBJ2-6	TGCGCCAGCAGCGATTCTGGGGCCAACGTCCTGACTTTC	CASSDSGANVLTF
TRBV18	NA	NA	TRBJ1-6	TGTGCCAGCTCACCACCAACCAAAAATTCACCCCTCCACTTT	CASSPPTKNSPLHF
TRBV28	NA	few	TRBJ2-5	TGTGCCAGCAGTTTAAGGTGGCCAGAGACCCAGTACTTC	CASSLRWPETQYF
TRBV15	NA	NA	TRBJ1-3	TGTGCCACCAGCCCACGCGGAAACACCATATATTTT	CATSPRGNTIYF
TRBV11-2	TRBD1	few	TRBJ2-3	TGTGCCAGCAGCCCTGACAGGGGCCTCCCCACAGATACGCAGTATTTT	CASSPDRGLPTDTQYF
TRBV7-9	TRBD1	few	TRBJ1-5	TGTGCCAGCAGCTTTACAGGGGGTCTTCATCAGCCCCAGCATTTT	CASSFTGGLHQPQHF
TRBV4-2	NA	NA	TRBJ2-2	TGTGCCAGCAGCCAACCGGGACTTAAAAACACCGGGGAGCTGTTTTTT	CASSQPGLKNTGELFF
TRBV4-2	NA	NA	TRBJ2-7	TGTGCCAGCAGCCAAGATCTCGGCGGAAAATACGAGCAGTACTTC	CASSQDLGGKYEQYF
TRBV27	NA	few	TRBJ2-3	TGTGCCAGCAGTACGGGGGACTTCCATACGCAGTATTTT	CASSTGDFHTQYF
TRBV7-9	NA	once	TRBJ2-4	TGTGCCAGCAGCTTAGGAATCGGAGCCAAAAACATTCAGTACTTC	CASSLGIGAKNIQYF
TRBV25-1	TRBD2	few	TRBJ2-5	TGTGCCAGCAGTGAATTGAGACTAGCCGGAGAGACCCAGTACTTC	CASSELRLAGETQYF
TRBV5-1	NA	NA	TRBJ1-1	TGCGCCAGCAGCTTGGCCTTAGGGGTGGCTGAAGCTTTCTTT	CASSLALGVAEAFF
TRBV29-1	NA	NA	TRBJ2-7	TGCAGCGTCGTAGACTTGTACGAGCAGTACTTC	CSVVDLYEQYF
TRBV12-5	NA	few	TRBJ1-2	TGTGCTAGTGAGGCAGGACATGGCTACACCTTC	CASEAGHGYTF
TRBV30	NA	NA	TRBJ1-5	TGTGCCTGGAAGGGAGCGGGCAATCAGCCCCAGCATTTT	CAWKGAGNQPQHF
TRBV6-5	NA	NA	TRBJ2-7	TGTGCCAGCAGCCCTGGCTATCTGCCCTACGAGCAGTACTTC	CASSPGYLPYEQYF
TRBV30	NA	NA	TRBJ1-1	TGTGCCTGGAGCGGGACGGGGAACACTGAAGCTTTCTTT	CAWSGTGNTEAFF
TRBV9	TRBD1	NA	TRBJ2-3	TGTGCCAGCAGTCCAGGGAGGCAGGGGGCAATGGATACGCAGTATTTT	CASSPGRQGAMDTQYF
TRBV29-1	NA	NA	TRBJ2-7	TGCAGCGTTGAAACTGGTCCCGATGGCTCCTACGAGCAGTACTTC	CSVETGPDGSYEQYF
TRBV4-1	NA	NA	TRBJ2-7	TGCGCCAGCAGCCAAGATCTCGGTGGGGGAAGAAGCGGCGAGCAGTACTTC	CASSQDLGGGRSGEQYF
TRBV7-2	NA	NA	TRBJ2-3	TGTGCCAGCAGCTTACGGGCACCCGCTAGCACAGATACGCAGTATTTT	CASSLRAPASTDTQYF
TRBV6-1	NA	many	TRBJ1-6	TGTGCCAGCAGTGCTGGACCGTATAATTCACCCCTCCACTTT	CASSAGPYNSPLHF
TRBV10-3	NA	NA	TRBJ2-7	TGTGCCATCAGTGAGTCGGCGGTATTGAGGGAGCAGTACTTC	CAISESAVLREQYF
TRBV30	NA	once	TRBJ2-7	TGTGCCTGGGGACTCTCGCCGATTTACGAGCAGTACTTC	CAWGLSPIYEQYF
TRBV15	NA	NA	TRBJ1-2	TGTGCCACCAGCAGAGAGGGAAACTATGGCTACACCTTC	CATSREGNYGYTF
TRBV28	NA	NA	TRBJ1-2	TGTGCCAGCAAGCTCGAGGGGGAGGCTCGCTACACCTTC	CASKLEGEARYTF
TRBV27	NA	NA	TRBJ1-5	TGTGCCAGCAGTCCCATGGCAGGAGCGGGAAATCAGCCCCAGCATTTT	CASSPMAGAGNQPQHF
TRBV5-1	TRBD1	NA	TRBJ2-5	TGCGCCAGCAGCGGGCGCGTGGCAGGGGGCGATGAGACCCAGTACTTC	CASSGRVAGGDETQYF
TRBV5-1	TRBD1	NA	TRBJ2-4	TGCGCCAGCAGCCCAGGGCCGGGACAGGGGACTCTAGCCAAAAACATTCAGTACTTC	CASSPGPGQGTLAKNIQYF
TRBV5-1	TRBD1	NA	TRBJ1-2	TGCGCCAGCAGCTCGACAGGGGACTATGGCTACACCTTC	CASSSTGDYGYTF